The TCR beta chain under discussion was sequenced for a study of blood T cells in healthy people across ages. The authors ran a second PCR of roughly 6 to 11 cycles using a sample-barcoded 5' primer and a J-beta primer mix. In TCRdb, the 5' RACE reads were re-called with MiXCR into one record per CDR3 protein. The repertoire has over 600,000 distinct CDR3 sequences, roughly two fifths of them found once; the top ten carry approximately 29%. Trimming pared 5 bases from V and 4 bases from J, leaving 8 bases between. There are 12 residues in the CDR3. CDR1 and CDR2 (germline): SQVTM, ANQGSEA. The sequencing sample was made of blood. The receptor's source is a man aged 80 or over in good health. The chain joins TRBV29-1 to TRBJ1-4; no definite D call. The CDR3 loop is CSVSRDNEKLFF. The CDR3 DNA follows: TGCAGCGTTAGCAGAGATAATGAAAAACTGTTTTTT.